Here is one T cell receptor beta chain with its context. Its target is not known. These data belong to a study of blood T cells in healthy people across ages. With a J-beta primer mix and a sample-barcoded 5' primer, a second PCR ran about 6 to 11 cycles. All samples yielded 2.5 million or more CDR3-containing paired-end reads. TCRdb re-called the 5' RACE reads through MiXCR, storing one row per CDR3 protein. This sample has around 2 million distinct CDR3 sequences, with 35% to 50% found just once. Findings and limits, study-wide: Age brought a roughly linear fall in TCR beta diversity measured per million T cells.

Looked up from germline, CDR1 is MNHEY and CDR2 is SVGAGI. V was pared by 9 bases and J by 6 bases, with 5 bases of the junction left unmatched. CDR3 size: 13 residues. This chain links TRBV6-5 with TRBJ2-2; 9 bases are shared with TRBD1. The sample consisted of blood. The receptor comes from a human donor in good health. The DNA for the CDR3 is TGTGCCAGGTGGACAGGGGCCCCCGGGGAGCTGTTTTTT. This gives the protein CARWTGAPGELFF.